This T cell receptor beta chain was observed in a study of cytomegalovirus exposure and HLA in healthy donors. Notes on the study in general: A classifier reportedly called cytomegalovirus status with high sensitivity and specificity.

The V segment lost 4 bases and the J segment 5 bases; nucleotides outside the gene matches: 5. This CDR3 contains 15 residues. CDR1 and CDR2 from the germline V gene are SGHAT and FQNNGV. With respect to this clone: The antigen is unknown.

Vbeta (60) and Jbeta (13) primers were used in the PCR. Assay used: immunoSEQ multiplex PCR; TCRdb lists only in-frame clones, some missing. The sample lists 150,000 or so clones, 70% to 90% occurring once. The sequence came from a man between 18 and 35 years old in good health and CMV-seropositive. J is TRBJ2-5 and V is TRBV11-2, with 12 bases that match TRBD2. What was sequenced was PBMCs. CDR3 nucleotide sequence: TGTGCCAGCAGCTCTAGCGGGGGGGGGAGGGAGACCCAGTACTTC. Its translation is CASSSSGGGRETQYF. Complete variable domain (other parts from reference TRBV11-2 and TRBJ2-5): EAGVAQSPRYKIIEKRQSVAFWCNPISGHATLYWYQQILGQGPKLLIQFQNNGVVDDSQLPKDRFSAERLKGVDSTLKIQPAKLEDSAVYLCASSSSGGGRETQYFGPGTRLLVL.